This T cell receptor beta chain was sequenced for a study of blood T cells in healthy people across ages. Study findings and constraints: Aged donors had fewer naive CD4+ cells and lower diversity than long-lived donors.

A second about 7 to 12 cycle PCR used barcoded and J-beta primers. From the 5' RACE reads, TCRdb called clonotypes with MiXCR, one entry per CDR3 protein. The table has about 380,000 distinct CDR3 sequences, 45% to 60% seen once. To note about this clonotype: No antigen is known for it.

Looked up from germline, CDR1 is SQVTM and CDR2 is ANQGSEA. CDR3 size: 15 residues. With V trimmed by 3 bases and J by 1 base, 7 bases remained unmatched. This clonotype was obtained from a man aged 55 to 70 in good health. The chain has TRBV29-1 and TRBJ1-2, with 8 bases lining up with TRBD1. The sample taken for sequencing was blood. The CDR3 here is CSVDPQGAGNYGYTF. As DNA, the CDR3 is TGCAGCGTTGACCCCCAGGGGGCGGGTAACTATGGCTACACCTTC. The full variable domain, in which reference TRBV29-1 and TRBJ1-2 provide the parts outside the CDR3, is SAVISQKPSRDICQRGTSLTIQCQVDSQVTMMFWYRQQPGQSLTLIATANQGSEATYESGFVIDKFPISRPNLTFSTLTVSNMSPEDSSIYLCSVDPQGAGNYGYTFGSGTRLTVV.